This passage covers 28 T cell receptor beta chains from one sample sequenced in a study of blood T cell repertoires in COVID-19. The protocol was immunoSEQ multiplex PCR, while the TCRdb copy is restricted to in-frame clones and leaves out a portion. The top ten hold approximately 4.8% of the sample, which has more than 200,000 clones, 70% to 90% seen once. Sequencing used peripheral blood. The receptors were sampled from a man aged 45-60 years with acute or convalescent COVID-19.

The rearrangement joins TRBV6-5 to TRBJ1-1; 10 positions agree with TRBD1. With 6 bases clipped from V and 5 bases from J, the junction kept 9 bases outside the gene matches. CDR3 length equals 15 residues. Germline V lookup: CDR1 MNHEY, CDR2 SVGAGI. CDR3 protein: CASSPTGGLWTEAFF. CDR3 nucleotide sequence: TGTGCCAGCAGCCCGACAGGGGGCTTGTGGACTGAAGCTTTCTTT.

This clone appeared a few times. The rearrangement uses TRBV7-9 and TRBJ1-5; 9 nucleotides match TRBD1. The CDR3 runs to 14 residues. The J segment lost 7 bases and the V segment lost 5 bases, leaving 6 bases of the junction unmatched. CDR1 and CDR2 from the germline V gene are SEHNR and FQNEAQ (reference sequence). CDR3 sequence (DNA): TGTGCCAGCAGCAATCCGGGACAGGGACAGCCCCAGCATTTT. Translation: CASSNPGQGQPQHF.

The gene calls are TRBV19 and TRBJ2-7, with a tentative D call TRBD1 (5 bases). The CDR3 covers 18 residues. CDR1 is LNHDA, CDR2 SQIVND, per germline (reference sequence). Trimming took off 1 base at V and 0 bases at J, with 19 bases between the two ends. The CDR3 region is CASSIAPAWSTASYEQYF. The CDR3 coding sequence is TGTGCCAGTAGTATAGCCCCGGCTTGGTCGACAGCCTCCTACGAGCAGTACTTC. The full variable domain, rest sourced from reference TRBV19 and TRBJ2-7, is DGGITQSPKYLFRKEGQNVTLSCEQNLNHDAMYWYRQDPGQGLRLIYYSQIVNDFQKGDIAEGYSVSREKKESFPLTVTSAQKNPTAFYLCASSIAPAWSTASYEQYFGPGTRLTVT.

The gene calls are TRBV30 and TRBJ2-2; perhaps TRBD1 as D (6 bases). The germline gives CDR1 GTSNPN, CDR2 SVGIG (reference sequence). V was clipped by 0 bases and J by 1 base, with 9 bases between them. This CDR3 contains 15 residues. DNA of the CDR3: TGTGCCTGGAGTGTACGGACAGTGAACACCGGGGAGCTGTTTTTT. It translates to CAWSVRTVNTGELFF.

The chain combines TRBV9 with TRBJ1-2, with 9 bases identical to TRBD1. In germline, CDR1 is SGDLS, CDR2 YYNGEE. This CDR3 has 15 amino acids. V was pared by 4 bases and J by 4 bases, with 8 bases of the junction left unmatched. The CDR3 nucleotides are TGTGCCAGCAGCCTTACAGGGGGCGCGGGCTATGGCTACACCTTC. This gives the protein CASSLTGGAGYGYTF.

This chain connects TRBV7-9 to TRBJ1-1; D remains unclear. The germline V and J ends were trimmed by 5 bases and 3 bases, with 10 bases remaining between them. This CDR3 spans 13 amino acids. Germline assignment: CDR1 SEHNR and CDR2 FQNEAQ (reference sequence). The CDR3 spells CASSPTAYTEAFF. In DNA, the CDR3 is TGTGCCAGCAGCCCCACAGCTTACACTGAAGCTTTCTTT.

The rearrangement joins TRBV7-2 to TRBJ1-5, with a weak D call TRBD1 (6 bases). Germline assignment: CDR1 SGHTA and CDR2 FQGNSA. The CDR3 consists of 16 residues. Trimming removed 1 base from V and 5 bases from J, with 15 bases in between. The CDR3 DNA sequence: TGTGCCAGCAGCTTAGTGGCGGGGGCAGGCGATCAGCCCCAGCATTTT. Translated, it gives CASSLVAGAGDQPQHF.

The genes are TRBV24-1 and TRBJ2-3; a possible D gene is TRBD2 (5 bases). Trimming removed 4 bases at V and 5 bases at J, with 12 bases between. Germline CDR1 and CDR2: KGHDR and SFDVKD. The CDR3 has 14 residues. CDR3 in amino acids: CATSDRYGEDTQYF. Here the CDR3 DNA reads TGTGCCACCAGTGACCGTTACGGGGAAGATACGCAGTATTTT.

The V and J genes are TRBV5-1 and TRBJ2-7; 7 nucleotides align to TRBD1. The CDR3 spans 14 residues. Germline assignment: CDR1 SGHRS and CDR2 YFSETQ. V was pared by 4 bases and J by 7 bases, with 11 bases of the junction left unmatched. The CDR3 coding sequence is TGCGCCAGCAGCCAGGGACAGCGCGAAAGGGAGCAGTACTTC. This codes for CASSQGQREREQYF.

The CDR3 DNA sequence: TGTGCCAGCAGCTCCCCAGGGGGGCCAAGGGGAAATTCACCCCTCCACTTT. It yields the protein CASSSPGGPRGNSPLHF. The chain couples TRBV5-4 to TRBJ1-6; TRBD1 agrees at 7 bases. The V gene's germline CDR1 is SGHNT and CDR2 YYREEE (reference sequence). J was trimmed by 7 bases and V by 3 bases; bases with no gene match: 13. The CDR3 runs 17 residues.

V gene TRBV6-5 combines with J gene TRBJ1-1, with a tentative D call TRBD1 (6 bases). The germline V and J ends were trimmed by 2 bases and 5 bases, with 12 bases remaining between them. Per germline, CDR1 MNHEY and CDR2 SVGAGI. The length of the CDR3 is 14 residues. CDR3 nucleotide sequence: TGTGCCAGCAGTTACAGAGGGAGGGGGACTGAAGCTTTCTTT. This encodes CASSYRGRGTEAFF.

This clone was seen a single time. This chain joins TRBV19 and TRBJ1-1; D is perhaps TRBD1 (6 bases). V lost 7 bases and J lost 4, with 19 bases in between. Germline values: CDR1 LNHDA, CDR2 SQIVND (reference sequence). This CDR3 region has 15 residues. The CDR3 here is CASTAFPRGVTEAFF. In DNA, the CDR3 is TGTGCCAGTACGGCCTTCCCCAGGGGAGTCACTGAAGCTTTCTTT.

This chain joins TRBV6-6 and TRBJ2-2; 9 bases match TRBD1. CDR1 is MNHNY and CDR2 is SVGAGI in the germline V gene (reference sequence). V shed 5 bases, J shed 2 bases, and the junction held 12 bases outside the gene matches. The CDR3 contains 18 residues. The CDR3, as DNA: TGTGCCAGCAGTCCCGGACAGGGGTCTCGCATCAACACCGGGGAGCTGTTTTTT. It yields the protein CASSPGQGSRINTGELFF.

This chain joins TRBV14 and TRBJ2-2; 9 nucleotides agree with TRBD1. Germline V gives CDR1 SGHDN, CDR2 FVKESK. The CDR3 is 14 residues long. Unmatched junction bases numbered 4, after V lost 5 bases and J lost 6 bases. The CDR3 protein is CASSINRGPGELFF. The CDR3 region has the DNA TGTGCCAGCAGCATTAACAGGGGGCCCGGGGAGCTGTTTTTT. Full variable domain (remainder filled in from reference TRBV14 and TRBJ2-2): EAGVTQFPSHSVIEKGQTVTLRCDPISGHDNLYWYRRVMGKEIKFLLHFVKESKQDESGMPNNRFLAERTGGTYSTLKVQPAELEDSGVYFCASSINRGPGELFFGEGSRLTVL.

The V call is TRBV29-1, the J call TRBJ2-1; D remains ambiguous. CDR1 is SQVTM and CDR2 is ANQGSEA in the germline V gene. Trimming removed 6 bases from V and 4 bases from J, with 4 bases in between. This CDR3 has 10 amino acids. The CDR3 bases are TGCAGCGTGCAGTACAATGAGCAGTTCTTC. Translating it yields CSVQYNEQFF.

The chain is built from TRBV11-1 and TRBJ1-5, with D perhaps matching TRBD1 (6 bases). V dropped 1 base and J dropped 9 bases, with 13 bases sitting between them. The CDR3 contains 14 residues. In germline, CDR1 is SGHAT, CDR2 FQDESV (reference sequence). CDR3 coding DNA: TGTGCCAGCAGCTTAGGCCCCACAGGGACGCCCCAGCATTTT. Protein product: CASSLGPTGTPQHF.

The CDR3 sequence: CASSPRSGYTF. CDR3 sequence (DNA): TGTGCCAGCAGCCCCCGTAGTGGCTACACCTTC. This sequence joins TRBV11-2 and TRBJ1-2; the D is unclear. Trimming took off 5 bases at V and 7 bases at J, with 8 bases between the two ends. The germline V gene encodes CDR1 SGHAT and CDR2 FQNNGV. The CDR3 spans 11 residues.

This clone has just one count. This chain joins TRBV7-9 and TRBJ2-2, with 7 bases aligning to TRBD2. CDR3 length: 16 amino acids. The V gene end was trimmed by 6 bases and the J gene end by 3 bases; junction bases not matched to a gene: 10. Looked up from germline, CDR1 is SEHNR and CDR2 is FQNEAQ (reference sequence). CDR3 sequence reads: CASSPREAYDTGELFF. The DNA of the CDR3 is TGTGCCAGCAGTCCCCGGGAGGCCTACGACACCGGGGAGCTGTTTTTT.

The chain joins TRBV6-6 to TRBJ1-3, with TRBD1 matching over 8 bases. The CDR3 has 14 amino acids. Germline V gives CDR1 MNHNY, CDR2 SVGAGI (reference sequence). J lost 4 bases, V lost 3 bases, and 2 bases had no gene match. The CDR3 is CASSYGDRGNTIYF. CDR3 nucleotide sequence: TGTGCCAGCAGTTATGGGGACAGGGGAAACACCATATATTTT.

This chain joins TRBV11-3 and TRBJ1-1; 10 bases line up with TRBD1. Unmatched junction bases numbered 0, after V lost 3 bases and J lost 5 bases. Germline V gives CDR1 SGHNT, CDR2 YENEEA. The CDR3 has 13 residues. The CDR3 DNA is TGTGCCAGCAGCTTGGGACAGGGGACTGAAGCTTTCTTT. It codes for CASSLGQGTEAFF.

The chain uses TRBV4-1 and TRBJ1-1; 11 bases map to TRBD1. Germline CDR1 is MGHRA and CDR2 is YSYEKL. Trimming took 4 bases from V and 4 from J; bases not matched to a gene: 5. This CDR3 spans 15 amino acids. CDR3 in amino acids: CASSLSGTGGTEAFF. In DNA, the CDR3 is TGCGCCAGCAGCCTTTCCGGGACAGGGGGCACTGAAGCTTTCTTT.

The rearrangement links TRBV5-1 to TRBJ1-2; D unresolved. Trimming took off 0 bases at V and 1 base at J, with 4 bases between the two ends. Germline V gives CDR1 SGHRS, CDR2 YFSETQ. CDR3 length equals 13 residues. The CDR3 nucleotides read TGCGCCAGCAGCTTGGCTGTTAACTATGGCTACACCTTC. The encoded protein is CASSLAVNYGYTF.

The gene calls are TRBV10-2 and TRBJ2-2; the D gene is possibly TRBD2 (5 bases). The CDR3 length is 16 residues. V shed 0 bases and J shed 5 bases, with 13 bases lying between them. Per the germline V gene, CDR1 is WSHSY and CDR2 is SAAADI. CDR3 loop: CASSESPGTHTGELFF. CDR3 bases: TGCGCCAGCAGTGAGTCCCCGGGAACCCATACCGGGGAGCTGTTTTTT.

The chain uses TRBV5-1 and TRBJ1-1, with D perhaps matching TRBD1 (5 bases). This CDR3 is built from 14 residues. Germline CDR1 and CDR2: SGHRS and YFSETQ. The ends were cut back, 5 bases at V and 1 base at J, with 12 bases in the middle. CDR3 DNA: TGCGCCAGCAGGGGGCAGGCATCGAACACTGAAGCTTTCTTT. The encoded protein is CASRGQASNTEAFF.

V gene TRBV4-1 combines with J gene TRBJ1-3, with D maybe TRBD1 (5 bases). Germline values: CDR1 MGHRA, CDR2 YSYEKL. With 0 bases removed from V and 7 bases from J, the gap between germline ends came to 13 bases. This CDR3 spans 15 amino acids. The DNA of the CDR3 is TGCGCCAGCAGCCAAGAGGGCCAGGGTTCGAACACCATATATTTT. This sequence encodes CASSQEGQGSNTIYF.

The chain uses TRBV19 and TRBJ2-7; D gene ambiguous. The V gene's germline CDR1 is LNHDA and CDR2 SQIVND (reference sequence). V was clipped by 6 bases and J by 4 bases, with 13 bases between them. The CDR3 consists of 13 residues. CDR3 protein: CASSRVDRYEQYF. The CDR3 DNA sequence: TGTGCCAGTAGCCGGGTAGACCGTTACGAGCAGTACTTC. Variable domain in full (rest from reference TRBV19 and TRBJ2-7): DGGITQSPKYLFRKEGQNVTLSCEQNLNHDAMYWYRQDPGQGLRLIYYSQIVNDFQKGDIAEGYSVSREKKESFPLTVTSAQKNPTAFYLCASSRVDRYEQYFGPGTRLTVT.

With respect to this clone: The same CDR3 is also encoded by other DNA sequences in this sample. The rearrangement uses TRBV19 and TRBJ1-2; a weak D match, TRBD1 (6 bases). The CDR3 extends over 13 amino acids. Trimming shortened V by 5 bases and J by 2 bases, and 9 bases separated the two germline ends. Germline V gene sequence: CDR1 LNHDA, CDR2 SQIVND (reference sequence). CDR3 sequence: CASSLTGNYGYTF. CDR3 sequence (DNA): TGTGCCAGTAGTTTGACAGGAAACTATGGCTACACCTTC.

The V and J genes are TRBV30 and TRBJ1-5; D is unclear. This CDR3 has 13 amino acids. The V gene lost 0 bases and the J gene lost 5 bases, with 8 bases spanning the gap. CDR1 is GTSNPN, CDR2 SVGIG, per germline (reference sequence). This CDR3 reads CAWSVSFDQPQHF. Written as DNA, the CDR3 is TGTGCCTGGAGTGTGTCTTTCGATCAGCCCCAGCATTTT. Using reference TRBV30 and TRBJ1-5 for the parts outside the CDR3, the full variable domain is SQTIHQWPATLVQPVGSPLSLECTVEGTSNPNLYWYRQAAGRGLQLLFYSVGIGQISSEVPQNLSASRPQDRQFILSSKKLLLSDSGFYLCAWSVSFDQPQHFGDGTRLSIL.